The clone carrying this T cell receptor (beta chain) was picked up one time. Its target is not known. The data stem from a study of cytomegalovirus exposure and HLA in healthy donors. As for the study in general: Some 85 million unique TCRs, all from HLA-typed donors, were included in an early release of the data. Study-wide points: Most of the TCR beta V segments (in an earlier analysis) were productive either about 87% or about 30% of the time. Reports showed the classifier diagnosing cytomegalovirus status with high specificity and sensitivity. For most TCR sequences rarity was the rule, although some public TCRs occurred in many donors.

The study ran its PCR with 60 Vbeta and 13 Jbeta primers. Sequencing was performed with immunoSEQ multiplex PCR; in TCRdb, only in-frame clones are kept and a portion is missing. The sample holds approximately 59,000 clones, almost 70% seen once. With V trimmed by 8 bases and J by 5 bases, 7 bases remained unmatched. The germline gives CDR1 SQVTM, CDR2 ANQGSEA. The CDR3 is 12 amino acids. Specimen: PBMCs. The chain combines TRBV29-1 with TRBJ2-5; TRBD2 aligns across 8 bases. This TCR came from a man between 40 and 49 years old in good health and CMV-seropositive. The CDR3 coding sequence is TGCAGCTTTGCGGGGGGTGAGGAGACCCAGTACTTC. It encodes CSFAGGEETQYF.